Below are 22 T cell receptor beta chains sequenced from a single sample in a study of PD-L1 blockade in urothelial cancer. Data came from immunoSEQ multiplex PCR; TCRdb stores just in-frame clones and leaves some out. The sample contains roughly 48,000 clones, approximately 84% of which appear only once. Material: PBMCs, obtained around atezolizumab (anti-PD-L1) treatment. Receptor source: a man aged 35 to 55 with urothelial cancer.

The chain recombines TRBV10-3 with TRBJ2-7, with TRBD2 identical over 10 bases. From germline, CDR1 is ENHRY and CDR2 SYGVKD. Trimming at V came to 0 bases and at J to 0 bases, leaving 8 bases not matched to a gene. This CDR3 spans 18 amino acids. The CDR3 spells CAISESSTSGKSSYEQYF. CDR3 coding DNA: TGTGCCATCAGTGAGTCGAGTACTAGCGGGAAAAGCTCCTACGAGCAGTACTTC.

This clone occurred once. The CDR3 region is CASSLGGRAKDTQYF. CDR3 coding DNA: TGTGCCAGCAGCTTAGGTGGGAGGGCCAAAGATACGCAGTATTTT. The rearrangement uses TRBV7-3 and TRBJ2-3, with TRBD2 matching 7 bases. Trimming removed 2 bases from V and 5 bases from J; junction bases left unmatched: 7. The CDR3 runs to 15 residues. Germline V gives CDR1 SGHTA, CDR2 FQGTGA.

V and J are TRBV2 and TRBJ2-3; 8 nucleotides match TRBD2. V dropped 10 bases and J dropped 6; count of bases not matched to a gene: 9. The germline V gene has CDR1 SNHLY and CDR2 FYNNEI. This CDR3 spans 13 amino acids. The CDR3: CATQLAEGDTQYF. In nucleotides, the CDR3 is TGTGCCACCCAACTAGCGGAAGGGGATACGCAGTATTTT.

The chain recombines TRBV2 with TRBJ2-3, with 8 bases aligning to TRBD2. The germline CDR1 and CDR2 sequences are SNHLY and FYNNEI. The CDR3 sequence is 14 residues long. V lost 10 bases and J lost 2; bases outside the gene matches: 8. CDR3 DNA: TGTGCCAAAAAACCGGGGGGGGTCACAGATACGCAGTATTTT. It is translated as CAKKPGGVTDTQYF.

This CDR3 is CSVEDQGGRVDTQYF. CDR3 DNA: TGCAGCGTTGAAGATCAAGGCGGGAGGGTTGATACGCAGTATTTT. J is TRBJ2-3 and V is TRBV29-1; 9 bases are a match to TRBD2. The CDR3 is made up of 15 amino acids. With 0 bases clipped from V and 6 bases from J, the junction kept 7 bases outside the gene matches. Germline V lookup: CDR1 SQVTM, CDR2 ANQGSEA.

The chain couples TRBV5-4 to TRBJ2-1; TRBD2 is a possible D gene (6 bases). Germline lookup yields CDR1 SGHNT and CDR2 YYREEE (reference sequence). The V gene lost 4 bases and the J gene lost 6 bases, with 17 bases spanning the gap. The CDR3 length is 15 residues. The CDR3 nucleotides are TGTGCCAGCAGCGCGGCCCCAGGAGGGCCCAATGAGCAGTTCTTC. Protein: CASSAAPGGPNEQFF.

A few counts support this clone. The V call is TRBV6-5, the J call TRBJ2-3; D unresolved. The CDR3 consists of 14 residues. The V end lost 6 bases, the J end lost 5 bases, and 15 bases lay between the germline ends. Germline V lookup: CDR1 MNHEY, CDR2 SVGAGI. In DNA form, the CDR3 reads TGTGCCAGCAGGGGCACCACCTTAGTAGATACGCAGTATTTT. Encoded protein: CASRGTTLVDTQYF.

The rearrangement uses TRBV19 and TRBJ2-5; 9 nucleotides line up with TRBD1. The CDR3 is 19 amino acids. CDR1 and CDR2 (germline): LNHDA, SQIVND (reference sequence). V trimming: 5 bases; J trimming: 4 bases; junction bases outside the gene matches: 20. DNA of the CDR3: TGTGCCAGTAGTCCTCGGTTCGGGACAGGGAACTCTTGGGGAGAGACCCAGTACTTC. The encoded protein is CASSPRFGTGNSWGETQYF.

V and J are TRBV30 and TRBJ1-5; TRBD1 might be the D (6 bases). There are 14 residues in the CDR3. In germline, CDR1 is GTSNPN, CDR2 SVGIG (reference sequence). The ends were cut back, 3 bases at V and 1 base at J, with 10 bases in the middle. The CDR3 sequence: CAWRRGGSNQPQHF. In nucleotides, the CDR3 is TGTGCCTGGAGGAGGGGGGGGAGCAATCAGCCCCAGCATTTT.

The chain combines TRBV7-6 with TRBJ2-1, with TRBD1 matching 7 bases. The CDR3 is 15 amino acids. CDR1 is SGHVS, CDR2 FNYEAQ, per germline. Unmatched junction bases numbered 12, after V lost 3 bases and J lost 10 bases. The CDR3 bases are TGTGCCAGCAGCTTCGGGACAGAGGTCTTAGGGGAGCAGTTCTTC. Its protein is CASSFGTEVLGEQFF. The full variable domain, rest sourced from reference TRBV7-6 and TRBJ2-1, is GAGVSQSPRYKVTKRGQDVALRCDPISGHVSLYWYRQALGQGPEFLTYFNYEAQQDKSGLPNDRFSAERPEGSISTLTIQRTEQRDSAMYRCASSFGTEVLGEQFFGPGTRLTVL.

This clone was observed a single time. The chain combines TRBV5-5 with TRBJ2-1; 7 positions agree with TRBD2. CDR1 is SGHKS and CDR2 is YYEKEE in the germline V gene (reference sequence). The CDR3 loop spans 14 amino acids. V gave up 6 bases and J gave up 5 bases; unmatched junction bases: 8. DNA for the CDR3: TGTGCCAGCAATAGGGAGGGGAGCGACAATGAGCAGTTCTTC. Protein: CASNREGSDNEQFF.

In its sample, this clone is medium-sized. This sequence joins TRBV30 and TRBJ2-2; no reliable D call. The V end was cut by 0 bases, the J end by 7 bases, with 15 bases between. Germline V lookup: CDR1 GTSNPN, CDR2 SVGIG (reference sequence). The CDR3 sequence is 15 residues long. CDR3 residues: CAWSVRGKMGGELFF. DNA of the CDR3: TGTGCCTGGAGTGTACGAGGAAAGATGGGCGGGGAGCTGTTTTTT.

The chain has TRBV7-2 and TRBJ2-7; 14 bases agree with TRBD2. This CDR3 is 15 amino acids long. Germline CDR1 and CDR2: SGHTA and FQGNSA. The V segment lost 5 bases and the J segment 2 bases; nucleotides outside the gene matches: 2. CDR3 DNA sequence: TGTGCCAGCAGCCCGGGACTAGCGGGGGCCTACGAGCAGTACTTC. Protein: CASSPGLAGAYEQYF.

This chain uses TRBV7-3 with TRBJ2-3; unclear D gene. V was cut by 0 bases and J by 6 bases, with 7 bases left in between. The CDR3 spans 13 residues. Germline-derived CDR1 and CDR2 are SGHTA and FQGTGA. The CDR3 nucleotides read TGTGCCAGCAGCTTAACTCAGTCCGATACGCAGTATTTT. This encodes CASSLTQSDTQYF.

The chain combines TRBV6-5 with TRBJ2-7, with a tentative D call TRBD1 (6 bases). The CDR3 extends over 14 amino acids. V was cut by 4 bases and J by 1 base, with 11 bases left in between. Germline-derived CDR1 and CDR2 are MNHEY and SVGAGI. This CDR3 is CASSSPRGSYEQYF. The CDR3 nucleotides are TGTGCCAGCAGTTCCCCTAGGGGGTCCTACGAGCAGTACTTC.

The chain couples TRBV5-5 to TRBJ1-4; TRBD1 matches 11 bases. Germline V gene lookup returns CDR1 SGHKS and CDR2 YYEKEE (reference sequence). The length of the CDR3 is 16 residues. J lost 3 bases, V lost 4 bases, and 5 bases had no gene match. The CDR3 DNA follows: TGTGCCAGCAGCGCGGGACAGGGGGTCGCTAATGAAAAACTGTTTTTT. It yields the protein CASSAGQGVANEKLFF.

CDR3 in DNA: TGCGCCAGCAGCGCGCAACTAGCGGGAGGGTCATCGCAGTATTTT. Translated: CASSAQLAGGSSQYF. The chain recombines TRBV5-1 with TRBJ2-3, with 13 bases identical to TRBD2. The CDR3 extends over 15 amino acids. Germline loops: CDR1 SGHRS, CDR2 YFSETQ. V lost 4 bases and J lost 10; bases outside the gene matches: 9.

V is TRBV18 and J is TRBJ2-3; TRBD2 might be the D (5 bases). CDR1 KGHSH and CDR2 LQKENI come from the germline V gene. This CDR3 has 12 amino acids. V was cut by 5 bases and J by 6 bases, with 9 bases left in between. CDR3 bases: TGTGCCAGCTCAAGTGTAGCGGATACGCAGTATTTT. Amino acid sequence: CASSSVADTQYF.

The chain has TRBV2 and TRBJ2-5, with D perhaps matching TRBD2 (5 bases). In germline, CDR1 is SNHLY, CDR2 FYNNEI. Trimming removed 5 bases at V and 1 base at J, with 11 bases between. The CDR3 runs to 14 residues. The CDR3 nucleotides read TGTGCCAGCAGTATAGAGGGTTTCCAAGAGACCCAGTACTTC. Translated, it gives CASSIEGFQETQYF.

The chain employs TRBV11-2 and TRBJ2-7; 12 bases match TRBD2. The V segment lost 5 bases and the J segment 4 bases; nucleotides outside the gene matches: 9. CDR1 and CDR2 (germline): SGHAT, FQNNGV. The CDR3 consists of 16 residues. The CDR3 protein is CASSPGGLAGTYEQYF. The CDR3, as DNA: TGTGCCAGCAGCCCCGGCGGACTAGCGGGAACGTACGAGCAGTACTTC.

The chain links TRBV2 to TRBJ2-5, with 7 bases aligning to TRBD1. The CDR3 contains 15 residues. Losses at the gene ends were 6 bases for V and 2 bases for J; bases not matched to a gene: 9. Germline values: CDR1 SNHLY, CDR2 FYNNEI. The CDR3 protein is CASSAQGLRQETQYF. In DNA form, the CDR3 reads TGTGCCAGCAGCGCACAGGGGTTGAGGCAAGAGACCCAGTACTTC.

A single count supports this clone. The CDR3: CASSTTGGSYNEQFF. The CDR3, as DNA: TGCGCCAGCAGCACGACGGGAGGCTCCTACAATGAGCAGTTCTTC. This chain links TRBV5-1 with TRBJ2-1; TRBD2 matches 7 bases. The CDR3 runs to 15 residues. V was clipped by 4 bases and J by 0 bases; unmatched bases: 4. Germline CDR1 is SGHRS and CDR2 is YFSETQ. Complete variable domain (other parts from reference TRBV5-1 and TRBJ2-1): KAGVTQTPRYLIKTRGQQVTLSCSPISGHRSVSWYQQTPGQGLQFLFEYFSETQRNKGNFPGRFSGRQFSNSRSEMNVSTLELGDSALYLCASSTTGGSYNEQFFGPGTRLTVL.